This is a list of T cell receptor beta chains from one sample in a study of Ad26.COV2.S vaccination and SARS-CoV-2 variants. The protocol was immunoSEQ multiplex PCR, while the TCRdb copy is restricted to in-frame clones and leaves out a portion. In the table there are 200,000 to 250,000 clones, 88% of which are singletons. This material consisted of peripheral blood, taken in a trial of Ad26.COV2.S vaccine versus placebo. Every receptor here comes from a person aged 18-60 years who received the Ad26.COV2.S COVID-19 vaccine or a placebo. Each CDR3 is given with its conserved first and last residue. The D gene is left open where the match is weak. Size is stated for part of the rows, as once, few or many counts, or as a class when the clone is expanded.

d_gene,v_gene,abundance,j_gene,CDR3nt,CDR3aa
-,TRBV2,-,TRBJ1-4,TGTGCCAGCAACCCCGGGGATGAAAAACTGTTTTTT,CASNPGDEKLFF
-,TRBV7-9,once,TRBJ1-1,TGTGCCAGCATGCCCCCTAAGCGGGGTTACACTGAAGCTTTCTTT,CASMPPKRGYTEAFF
-,TRBV2,-,TRBJ1-5,TGTGCCAGTATCCGGGACACGCATAGCAATCAGCCCCAGCATTTT,CASIRDTHSNQPQHF
TRBD1,TRBV6-2/TRBV6-3,-,TRBJ1-2,TGTGCCAGCAGTTACGACAGGGGGACGTTCTATGGCTACACCTTC,CASSYDRGTFYGYTF
-,TRBV27,-,TRBJ2-3,TGTGCCAGCAGTTCACCCCTCGGGGGAGATACGCAGTATTTT,CASSSPLGGDTQYF
TRBD1,TRBV6-4,few,TRBJ1-1,TGTGCCAGCCGCCAGGGACAGGGAAACACTGAAGCTTTCTTT,CASRQGQGNTEAFF
-,TRBV5-1,-,TRBJ2-3,TGCGCCAGCAGCTTCGAGGGGACAAGAGATACGCAGTATTTT,CASSFEGTRDTQYF
TRBD2,TRBV9,-,TRBJ2-1,TGTGCCAGCAGCGTAGGGGTAGCGGGAGCTTCTAATGAGCAGTTCTTC,CASSVGVAGASNEQFF
TRBD1,TRBV11-2,-,TRBJ2-5,TGTGCCAGCAGCCCACAGGGGCCAAGCCAAGAGACCCAGTACTTC,CASSPQGPSQETQYF
TRBD2,TRBV28,-,TRBJ2-1,TGTGCCAGCAGTGATACCGGGACTAGAAGTCGCAATGAGCAGTTCTTC,CASSDTGTRSRNEQFF
-,TRBV27,once,TRBJ2-7,TGTGCCAGCAGTTTGGCCCTAGGGGGACGGGTCGTTTACGAGCAGTACTTC,CASSLALGGRVVYEQYF
-,TRBV3-1/TRBV3-2,-,TRBJ2-4,TGTGCCAGCAGACTGGGGGGTCGGGGAAACATTCAGTACTTC,CASRLGGRGNIQYF
-,TRBV4-2,-,TRBJ2-2,TGTGCCAGCAGCCAAACGGGACAAGTCACCGGGGAGCTGTTTTTT,CASSQTGQVTGELFF
-,TRBV3-1/TRBV3-2,-,TRBJ2-7,TGTGCCAGCAGCCAAGCCGGCCAAAGTTCCGAGCAGTACTTC,CASSQAGQSSEQYF
-,TRBV5-5,once,TRBJ1-1,TGTGCCAGCAGCTCCGTAGGGGGGAACACTGAAGCTTTCTTT,CASSSVGGNTEAFF
TRBD2,TRBV9,-,TRBJ2-7,TGTGCCAGCAGCGTAGGAGCGGGGGGCCTTGGTGGCGAGCAGTACTTC,CASSVGAGGLGGEQYF
-,TRBV27,-,TRBJ1-2,TGTGCCAGCAGTCCCACGGGCACCGGTGGCTACACCTTC,CASSPTGTGGYTF
-,TRBV28,-,TRBJ1-2,TGTGCCAGCAGTTTGTTAGGGCAGACTTCGTATGGCTACACCTTC,CASSLLGQTSYGYTF
TRBD1,TRBV5-6,-,TRBJ1-2,TGTGCCACCCAAGGACCGGGGACAGGAGAAGCCTATGGCTACACCTTC,CATQGPGTGEAYGYTF
-,TRBV2,-,TRBJ1-1,TGTGCCAGCAGCCCTGGGGGGGTTAGGGACACTGAAGCTTTCTTT,CASSPGGVRDTEAFF
-,TRBV27,-,TRBJ2-3,TGTGCCAGCAGCGCCTGGGGGGTCCGCACAGATACGCAGTATTTT,CASSAWGVRTDTQYF
TRBD1,TRBV7-9,-,TRBJ2-7,TGTGCCAGCAGCCATCACAGGGGGCCTGACGAGCAGTACTTC,CASSHHRGPDEQYF
-,TRBV10-3,-,TRBJ1-3,TGTGCCACGTCCCGGGACATGGATGGAAACACCATATATTTT,CATSRDMDGNTIYF
-,TRBV20-1,-,TRBJ1-1,TGCAGTGCTAGTCCGGAGCCGTTCCTGAACACTGAAGCTTTCTTT,CSASPEPFLNTEAFF
TRBD2,TRBV7-9,-,TRBJ2-1,TGTGCCAGCAGCTCGGGACTAGCGGGGATCAATGAGCAGTTCTTC,CASSSGLAGINEQFF
-,TRBV25-1,-,TRBJ1-5,TGTGCCAGCAGTGAGGGCGGGACCAATCAGCCCCAGCATTTT,CASSEGGTNQPQHF
TRBD1,TRBV24-1,-,TRBJ2-3,TGTGCCACCAGTGATTTTGGCAGGGGGACAGATACGCAGTATTTT,CATSDFGRGTDTQYF
TRBD1,TRBV6-2/TRBV6-3,-,TRBJ1-5,TGTGCCAGCAGTTACATGGGACAGTTGCAGCCCCAGCATTTT,CASSYMGQLQPQHF